This T cell receptor (beta chain) was sequenced in a study of long-term antiretroviral therapy in people with HIV. Researchers report immunoSEQ v3.0 was run at survey level. Samples were sequenced targeting roughly 35,000-50,000 T-cell genomes each. Here immunoSEQ multiplex PCR was the method, and the copy in TCRdb shows in-frame clones only, minus some. The sample holds 30,000 or so clones; around 85% are singletons and the top ten take 6.5% to 9%. Turning to this clone: Its antigen is unidentified.

The study, taken as a whole, reports: CDR3 length ranges were narrower in HIV repertoires than in controls. Post-ART samples showed increased diversity that remained below transplant donor control levels.

Treatment locations for all participants with HIV were in the United States. This TCR was sampled from a man between 40 and 49 years old with HIV. This sample comprised unsorted PBMCs, obtained 3 years after starting antiretroviral therapy.

CDR3: CASSLDLRDSNNYGYTF. In nucleotides, the CDR3 is TGTGCCAGCAGTTTAGATTTGCGGGACAGTAATAACTATGGCTACACCTTC. The chain carries TRBV28 and TRBJ1-2; 7 bases are a match to TRBD1. Losses at the gene ends were 2 bases for V and 1 base for J; bases not matched to a gene: 10. CDR1 MDHEN and CDR2 SYDVKM come from the germline V gene. This CDR3 is built from 17 residues.